This T cell receptor (beta chain) was sequenced for a study of T cells in Graves' hyperthyroidism and ophthalmopathy. There were TCR beta CDR3 regions amplified from RNA transcripts. A first-round RT-PCR of the TCR CDR3 used the HTBI primer set. TCRdb fed the multiplex PCR reads into MiXCR, producing one record per CDR3 protein. The table records some 300,000 distinct CDR3 sequences, 13% of them present only once. This clonotype came up many times. There are 13 residues in the CDR3. Germline assignment: CDR1 MDHEN and CDR2 SYDVKM. Trimming took 7 bases from V and 9 from J, leaving 18 bases between them.

V is TRBV28 and J is TRBJ2-5; possibly TRBD2 for D (6 bases). The receptor was derived from a woman aged 25-40 years with Graves' hyperthyroidism that later progressed to Graves' ophthalmopathy. Sequenced sample: blood. This CDR3 is CASTSAPSRAQYF. DNA for the CDR3: TGTGCCAGCACTAGCGCACCTTCTCGGGCCCAGTACTTC.